The T cell receptor (beta chain) described here comes from a study of T cell changes during pregnancy in multiple sclerosis. Here immunoSEQ multiplex PCR was the method, and the copy in TCRdb shows in-frame clones only, minus some. The data contain approximately 130,000 clones, roughly 96% of them singletons. Trimming took 3 bases from V and 6 from J; bases not matched to a gene: 2. The CDR3 runs 13 residues. Germline CDR1 SGHNT, CDR2 YENEEA. The material was peripheral blood, obtained after pregnancy. This TCR derives from a female donor with multiple sclerosis, enrolled in a pregnancy study. V gene TRBV11-3 combines with J gene TRBJ1-2, with TRBD1 matching 9 bases. CDR3 amino acids: CASSFTGGHGYTF. The DNA of the CDR3 is TGTGCCAGCAGCTTCACAGGGGGCCATGGCTACACCTTC. Using reference TRBV11-3 and TRBJ1-2 for the parts outside the CDR3, the full variable domain is EAGVVQSPRYKIIEKKQPVAFWCNPISGHNTLYWYLQNLGQGPELLIRYENEEAVDDSQLPKDRFSAERLKGVDSTLKIQPAELGDSAVYLCASSFTGGHGYTFGSGTRLTVV.